The clone carrying this TCR beta chain has a count of ten or more. This sample stems from a study of T-cell reconstitution after alpha-beta-depleted transplantation in children. CDR3 length: 14 amino acids. V lost 4 bases and J lost 4, with 13 bases in between. Germline lookup yields CDR1 SGHRS and CDR2 YFSETQ. Library preparation (for TCRbeta) was performed with unique molecular identifiers. One entry per CDR3 protein results from TCRdb running MiXCR on the PCR reads. Counted here are some 240,000 distinct CDR3 sequences, around 8.9% occurring once; the ten biggest clones make up about 4.9%. The source was PBMCs from the stem cell graft donor, collected from the stem cell graft. The receptor was derived from a human donor who donated a stem cell graft to a child with SCID. The chain combines TRBV5-1 with TRBJ2-3; a weak D match, TRBD2 (6 bases). The CDR3, as DNA: TGCGCCAGCAGCCCTTGGACTATTTCAGATACGCAGTATTTT. Amino acids: CASSPWTISDTQYF.